The present T cell receptor (beta chain) was sequenced within a study of molecular identifiers for immune sequencing clone quantification. This clonotype was counted ten times or more. MiXCR was run by TCRdb on the PCR reads, yielding one entry per CDR3 protein. The profile covers roughly 300,000 distinct CDR3 sequences, with about a quarter appearing a single time and 0.65% to 0.75% taken by the ten largest. The source is a human donor in good health. Some libraries in this study had Jurkat cell RNA spiked in. Sequenced input: naive CD8+ T cells from blood, with Jurkat cell RNA spiked in. Subset described: FACS-sorted CD8+CD4-CCR7+CD45RA+ naive T cells.

The CDR3 bases are TGTGCCAGCAGTTTCCGGGGGACTGCATACGAGCAGTACTTC. Translation gives CASSFRGTAYEQYF. The rearrangement uses TRBV28 and TRBJ2-7; D might be TRBD2 (6 bases). This CDR3 region has 14 residues. V was shortened by 3 bases and J by 4 bases, with 13 bases between the two germline ends. The germline CDR1 and CDR2 sequences are MDHEN and SYDVKM.